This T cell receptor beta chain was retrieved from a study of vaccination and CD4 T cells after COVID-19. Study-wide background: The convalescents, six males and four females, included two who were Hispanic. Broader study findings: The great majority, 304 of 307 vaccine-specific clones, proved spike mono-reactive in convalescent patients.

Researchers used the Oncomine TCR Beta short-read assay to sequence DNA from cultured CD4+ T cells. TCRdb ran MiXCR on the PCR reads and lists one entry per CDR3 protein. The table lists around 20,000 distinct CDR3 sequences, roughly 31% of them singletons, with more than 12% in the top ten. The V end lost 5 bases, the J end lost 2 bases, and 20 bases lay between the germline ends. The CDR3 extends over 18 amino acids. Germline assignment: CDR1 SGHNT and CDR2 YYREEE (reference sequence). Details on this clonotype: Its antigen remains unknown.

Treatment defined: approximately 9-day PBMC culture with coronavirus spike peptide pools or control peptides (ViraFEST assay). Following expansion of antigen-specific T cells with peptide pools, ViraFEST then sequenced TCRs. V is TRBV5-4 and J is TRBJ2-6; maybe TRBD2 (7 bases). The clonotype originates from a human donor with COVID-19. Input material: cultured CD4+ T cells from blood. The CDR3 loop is CASSYGGQSKAGANVLTF. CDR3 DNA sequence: TGTGCCAGCAGTTACGGGGGGCAGAGCAAAGCTGGGGCCAACGTCCTGACTTTC.